What follows are 9 T cell receptor beta chains derived from one specimen sequenced in a study of T cells in Graves' hyperthyroidism and ophthalmopathy. RNA transcripts were the template for amplifying TCR beta CDR3 regions. The HTBI set primed first-round TCR CDR3 RT-PCR. MiXCR was run by TCRdb on the multiplex PCR reads, yielding one entry per CDR3 protein. This sample has about 400,000 distinct CDR3 sequences, with 15% to 18% found just once. Sequenced material: blood. The receptors come from a woman between 18 and 29 years old with Graves' hyperthyroidism.

The CDR3 nucleotides are TGTGCCATCAGTGAATTGGGGTATGGCTACACCTTC. Its translation is CAISELGYGYTF. The chain combines TRBV10-3 with TRBJ1-2; D unclear. V gave up 3 bases and J gave up 5 bases, with 7 bases separating them. This CDR3 region has 12 residues. Per the germline V gene, CDR1 is ENHRY and CDR2 is SYGVKD.

This clonotype was seen repeatedly, ten times or more. The CDR3 protein is CASSGTFSTDTQYF. The CDR3 bases are TGTGCCAGCAGCGGGACTTTTAGCACAGATACGCAGTATTTT. This chain joins TRBV11-1 and TRBJ2-3; a possible D gene is TRBD2 (6 bases). V gave up 5 bases and J gave up 0 bases, with 9 bases separating them. Germline assignment: CDR1 SGHAT and CDR2 FQDESV (reference sequence). The length of the CDR3 is 14 residues.

This clonotype was observed at least ten times. The rearrangement joins TRBV3-1 to TRBJ1-1; unclear D gene. The CDR3 has 14 amino acids. Trimming cost V 8 bases and J 2 bases, with 15 bases left between them. CDR1 and CDR2 (germline): LGHDT, YNNKEL (reference sequence). As DNA, the CDR3 is TGTGCCAGCGCCGCGAGGGAATACAACACTGAAGCTTTCTTT. Its protein is CASAAREYNTEAFF.

This clonotype turned up a few times. The CDR3 spells CAWSVQGGETQYF. Here the CDR3 DNA reads TGTGCCTGGAGTGTCCAGGGTGGAGAGACCCAGTACTTC. The genes are TRBV30 and TRBJ2-5, with a possible D match to TRBD1 (5 bases). CDR3 size: 13 residues. Germline CDR1 is GTSNPN and CDR2 is SVGIG (reference sequence). The V and J ends lost 0 bases and 4 bases respectively, with 9 bases between them.

In this sample, this clonotype turned up many times. This sequence joins TRBV3-1 and TRBJ1-1; D unresolved. Trimming left V 2 bases short and J 7 bases short, with 11 bases between. This CDR3 contains 13 residues. Germline V lookup: CDR1 LGHDT, CDR2 YNNKEL (reference sequence). The CDR3: CASSQIPTGEAFF. CDR3 in DNA: TGTGCCAGCAGCCAAATCCCAACTGGTGAAGCTTTCTTT.

This clonotype appeared many times. The rearrangement links TRBV7-9 to TRBJ2-1, with TRBD2 identical over 7 bases. CDR3 length: 14 residues. The germline V gene encodes CDR1 SEHNR and CDR2 FQNEAQ (reference sequence). Trimming cost V 1 base and J 11 bases; bases outside gene matches: 8. CDR3 DNA sequence: TGTGCCAGCAGCTTAGGCGGGAGCAGTCCTAAGCAGTTCTTC. Translating gives CASSLGGSSPKQFF.

This clonotype occurred a few times. The CDR3 is CASRAGLGVSGYTF. The DNA for the CDR3 is TGTGCCAGCAGAGCGGGACTGGGCGTCTCTGGCTACACCTTC. The V gene is TRBV6-1, the J gene TRBJ1-2, with a weak D call TRBD1 (5 bases). The CDR3 contains 14 residues. The V end was cut by 6 bases, the J end by 7 bases, with 18 bases between. Germline-derived CDR1 and CDR2 are MNHNS and SASEGT.

This clonotype was detected many times. The chain links TRBV5-5 to TRBJ1-4, with a tentative D call TRBD1 (6 bases). The CDR3 loop spans 16 amino acids. The germline V gene encodes CDR1 SGHKS and CDR2 YYEKEE (reference sequence). Between the trimmed V and J ends, which lost 4 bases and 8 bases, there was a span of 21 bases. CDR3 region: CASSPWGARDGEKLFF. The DNA of the CDR3 is TGTGCCAGCAGCCCTTGGGGGGCTAGGGACGGAGAAAAACTGTTTTTT.

This clonotype was seen at least ten times. The genes are TRBV6-1 and TRBJ1-2, with TRBD1 matching 10 bases. J lost 6 bases, V lost 6 bases, and 4 bases had no gene match. Germline V CDR1 and CDR2: MNHNS, SASEGT. This CDR3 spans 13 amino acids. CDR3 sequence reads: CASSGDRGDGYTF. The CDR3 nucleotides are TGTGCCAGCAGCGGGGACAGGGGCGATGGCTACACCTTC.